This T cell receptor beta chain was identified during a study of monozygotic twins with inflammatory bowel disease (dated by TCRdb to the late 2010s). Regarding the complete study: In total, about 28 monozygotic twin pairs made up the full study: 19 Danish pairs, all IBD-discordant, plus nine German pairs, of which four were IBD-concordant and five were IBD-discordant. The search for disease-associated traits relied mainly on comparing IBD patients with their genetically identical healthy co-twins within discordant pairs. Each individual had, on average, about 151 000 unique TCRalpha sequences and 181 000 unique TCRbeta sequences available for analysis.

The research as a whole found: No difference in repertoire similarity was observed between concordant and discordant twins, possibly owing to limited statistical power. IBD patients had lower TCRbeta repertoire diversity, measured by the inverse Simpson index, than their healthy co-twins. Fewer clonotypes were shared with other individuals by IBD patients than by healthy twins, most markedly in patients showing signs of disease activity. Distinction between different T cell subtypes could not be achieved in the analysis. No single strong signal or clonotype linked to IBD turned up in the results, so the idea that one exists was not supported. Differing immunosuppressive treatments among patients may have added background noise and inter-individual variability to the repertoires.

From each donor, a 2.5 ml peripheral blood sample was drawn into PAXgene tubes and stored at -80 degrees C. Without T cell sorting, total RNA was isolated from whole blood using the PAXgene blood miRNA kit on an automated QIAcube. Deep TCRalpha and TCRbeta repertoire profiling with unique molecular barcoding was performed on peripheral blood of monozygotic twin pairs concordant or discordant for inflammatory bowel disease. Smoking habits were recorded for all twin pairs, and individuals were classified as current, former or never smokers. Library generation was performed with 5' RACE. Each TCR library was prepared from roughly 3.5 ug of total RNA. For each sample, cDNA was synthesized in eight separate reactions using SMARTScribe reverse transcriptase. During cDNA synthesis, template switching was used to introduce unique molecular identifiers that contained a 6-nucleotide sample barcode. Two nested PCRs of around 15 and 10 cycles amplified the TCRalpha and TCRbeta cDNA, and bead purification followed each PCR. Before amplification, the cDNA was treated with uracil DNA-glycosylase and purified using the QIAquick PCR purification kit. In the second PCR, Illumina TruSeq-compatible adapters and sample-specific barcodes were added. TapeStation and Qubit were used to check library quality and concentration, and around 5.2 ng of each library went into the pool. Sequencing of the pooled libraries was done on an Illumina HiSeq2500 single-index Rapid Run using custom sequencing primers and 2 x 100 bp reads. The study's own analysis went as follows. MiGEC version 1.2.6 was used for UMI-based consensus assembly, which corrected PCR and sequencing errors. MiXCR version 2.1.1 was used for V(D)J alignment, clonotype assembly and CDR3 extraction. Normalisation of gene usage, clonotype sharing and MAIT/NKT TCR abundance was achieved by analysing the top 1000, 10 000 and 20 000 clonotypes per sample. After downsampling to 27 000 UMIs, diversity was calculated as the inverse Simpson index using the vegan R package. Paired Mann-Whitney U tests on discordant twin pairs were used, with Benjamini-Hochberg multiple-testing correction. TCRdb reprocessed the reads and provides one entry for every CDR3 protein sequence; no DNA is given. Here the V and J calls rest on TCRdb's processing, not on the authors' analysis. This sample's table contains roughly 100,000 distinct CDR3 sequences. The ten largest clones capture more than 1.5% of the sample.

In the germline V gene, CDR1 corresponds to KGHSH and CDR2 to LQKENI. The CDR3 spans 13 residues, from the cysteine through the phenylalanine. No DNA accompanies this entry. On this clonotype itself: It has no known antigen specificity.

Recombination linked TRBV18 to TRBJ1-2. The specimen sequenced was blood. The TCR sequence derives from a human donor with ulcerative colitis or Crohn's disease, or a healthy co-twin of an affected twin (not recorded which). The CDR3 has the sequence CASSPEVRDGYTF.